The clone carrying this T cell receptor beta chain appeared many times. The sample originates from a study of Graves' ophthalmopathy and Graves' hyperthyroidism. Trimming left V 3 bases short and J 4 bases short, with 15 bases between. Germline CDR1 reads MNHEY; CDR2 reads SMNVEV (reference sequence). The CDR3 is 15 amino acids. In this cohort, patients with other autoimmune diseases, uncontrolled infections, pregnancy or lactation were excluded. The TCR beta CDR3 regions underwent amplification from RNA transcripts. First-round RT-PCR used HTBI primers; second-round multiplex PCR followed. TCRdb ran MiXCR on the multiplex PCR reads and lists one entry per CDR3 protein. The data contain roughly 350,000 distinct CDR3 sequences, about 15% of them singletons.

Sequencing input: peripheral blood. The chain carries TRBV27 and TRBJ1-2; D ambiguous. The source is an adult woman with stable Graves' hyperthyroidism. CDR3 sequence: CASSLKGTEFYGYTF. CDR3 coding DNA: TGTGCCAGCAGTTTGAAGGGAACTGAATTCTATGGCTACACCTTC.